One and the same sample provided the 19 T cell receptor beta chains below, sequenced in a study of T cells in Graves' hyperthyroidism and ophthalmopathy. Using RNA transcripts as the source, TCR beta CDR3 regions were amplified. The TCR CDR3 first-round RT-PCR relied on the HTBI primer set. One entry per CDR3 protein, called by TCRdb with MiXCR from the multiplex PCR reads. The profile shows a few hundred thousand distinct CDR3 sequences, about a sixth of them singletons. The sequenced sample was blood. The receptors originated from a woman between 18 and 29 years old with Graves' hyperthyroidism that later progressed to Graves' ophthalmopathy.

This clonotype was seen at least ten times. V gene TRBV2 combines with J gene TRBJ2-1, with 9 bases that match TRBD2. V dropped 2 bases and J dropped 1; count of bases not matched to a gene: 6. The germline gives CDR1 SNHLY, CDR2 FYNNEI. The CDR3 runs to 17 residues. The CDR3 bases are TGTGCCAGCAGTGAACCGGGACTAGCCCTTTCCTACAATGAGCAGTTCTTC. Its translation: CASSEPGLALSYNEQFF.

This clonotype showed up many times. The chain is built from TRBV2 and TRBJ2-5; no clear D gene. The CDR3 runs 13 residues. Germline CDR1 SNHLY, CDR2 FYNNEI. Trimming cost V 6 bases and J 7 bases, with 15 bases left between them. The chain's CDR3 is CASRGPAIGTQYF. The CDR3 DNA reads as TGTGCCAGCAGAGGACCAGCTATCGGGACCCAGTACTTC.

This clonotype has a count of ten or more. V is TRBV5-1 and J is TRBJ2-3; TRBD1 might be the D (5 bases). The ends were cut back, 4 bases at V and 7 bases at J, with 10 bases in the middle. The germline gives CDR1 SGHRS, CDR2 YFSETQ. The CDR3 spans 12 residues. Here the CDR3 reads CASSPGQHTQYF. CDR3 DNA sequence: TGCGCCAGCAGCCCCGGACAACATACGCAGTATTTT. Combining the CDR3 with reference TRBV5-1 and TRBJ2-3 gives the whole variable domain KAGVTQTPRYLIKTRGQQVTLSCSPISGHRSVSWYQQTPGQGLQFLFEYFSETQRNKGNFPGRFSGRQFSNSRSEMNVSTLELGDSALYLCASSPGQHTQYFGPGTRLTVL.

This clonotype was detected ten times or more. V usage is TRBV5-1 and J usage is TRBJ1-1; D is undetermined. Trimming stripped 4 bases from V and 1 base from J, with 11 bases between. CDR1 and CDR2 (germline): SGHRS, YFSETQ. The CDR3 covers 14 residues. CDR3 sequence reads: CASSAAFANTEAFF. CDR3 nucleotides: TGCGCCAGCAGCGCGGCGTTCGCGAACACTGAAGCTTTCTTT.

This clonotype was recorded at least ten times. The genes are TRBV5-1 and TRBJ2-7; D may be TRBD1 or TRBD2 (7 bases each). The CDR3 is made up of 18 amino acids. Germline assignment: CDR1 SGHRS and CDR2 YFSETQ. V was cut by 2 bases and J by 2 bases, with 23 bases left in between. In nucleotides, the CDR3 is TGCGCCAGCAGCTTACCGAAGGGGGGGACAGTTTTCGCCTACGAGCAGTACTTC. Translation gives CASSLPKGGTVFAYEQYF.

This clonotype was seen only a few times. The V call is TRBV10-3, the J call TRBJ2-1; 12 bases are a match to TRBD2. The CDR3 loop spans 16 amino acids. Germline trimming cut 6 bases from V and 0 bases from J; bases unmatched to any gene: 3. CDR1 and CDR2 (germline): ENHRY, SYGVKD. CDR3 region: CAISGLAGSSYNEQFF. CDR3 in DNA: TGTGCCATCAGCGGACTAGCGGGGAGCTCCTACAATGAGCAGTTCTTC.

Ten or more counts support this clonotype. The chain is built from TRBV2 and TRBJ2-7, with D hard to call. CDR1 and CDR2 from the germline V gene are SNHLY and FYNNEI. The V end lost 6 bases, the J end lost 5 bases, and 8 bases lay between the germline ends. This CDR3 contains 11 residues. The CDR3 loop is CASSDPDEQYF. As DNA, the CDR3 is TGTGCCAGCAGCGATCCAGACGAGCAGTACTTC.

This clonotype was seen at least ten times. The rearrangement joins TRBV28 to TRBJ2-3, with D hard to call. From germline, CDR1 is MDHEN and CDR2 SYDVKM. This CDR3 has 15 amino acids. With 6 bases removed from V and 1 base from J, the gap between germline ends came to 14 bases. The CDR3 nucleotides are TGTGCCAGCAGCAAGGTACAGAAGCGCACAGATACGCAGTATTTT. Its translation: CASSKVQKRTDTQYF.

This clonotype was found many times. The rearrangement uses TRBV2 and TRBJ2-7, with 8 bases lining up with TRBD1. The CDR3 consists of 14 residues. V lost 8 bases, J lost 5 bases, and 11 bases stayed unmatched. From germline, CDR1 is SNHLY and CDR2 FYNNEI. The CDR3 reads CASHWTGSSDEQYF. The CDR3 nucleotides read TGTGCCAGCCACTGGACAGGGTCAAGCGACGAGCAGTACTTC.

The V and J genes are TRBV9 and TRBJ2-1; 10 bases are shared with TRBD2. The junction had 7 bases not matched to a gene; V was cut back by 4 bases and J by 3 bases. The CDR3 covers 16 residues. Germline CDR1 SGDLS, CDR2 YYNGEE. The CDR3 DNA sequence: TGTGCCAGCAGCCCCCGGACTAGCGGCTTCTACAATGAGCAGTTCTTC. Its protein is CASSPRTSGFYNEQFF.

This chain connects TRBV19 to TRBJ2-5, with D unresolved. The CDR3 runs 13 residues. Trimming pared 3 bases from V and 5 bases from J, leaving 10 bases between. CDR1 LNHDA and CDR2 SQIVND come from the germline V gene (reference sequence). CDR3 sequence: CASSIGLEETQYF. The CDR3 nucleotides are TGTGCCAGTAGTATTGGGTTGGAGGAGACCCAGTACTTC.

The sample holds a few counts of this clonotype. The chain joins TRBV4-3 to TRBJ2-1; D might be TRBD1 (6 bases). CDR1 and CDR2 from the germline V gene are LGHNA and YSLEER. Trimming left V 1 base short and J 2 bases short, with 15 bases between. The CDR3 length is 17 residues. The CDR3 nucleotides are TGCGCCAGCAGCCAAGTTTCGGACAGCCTAACCTACAATGAGCAGTTCTTC. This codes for CASSQVSDSLTYNEQFF.

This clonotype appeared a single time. CDR3 amino acids: CASSGDAGELFF. CDR3 in DNA: TGTGCCAGCAGCGGGGATGCCGGGGAGCTGTTTTTT. The chain recombines TRBV9 with TRBJ2-2, with no clear D. V lost 3 bases and J 6 bases, leaving 6 bases between the germline ends. Looked up from germline, CDR1 is SGDLS and CDR2 is YYNGEE. The CDR3 covers 12 residues.

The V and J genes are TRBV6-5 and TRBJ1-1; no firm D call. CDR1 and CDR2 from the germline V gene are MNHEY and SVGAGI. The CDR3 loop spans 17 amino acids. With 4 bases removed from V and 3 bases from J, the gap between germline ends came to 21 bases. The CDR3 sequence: CASSCSLTSLRDTEAFF. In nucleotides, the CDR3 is TGTGCCAGCAGTTGCTCGTTGACCAGCCTTCGGGACACTGAAGCTTTCTTT.

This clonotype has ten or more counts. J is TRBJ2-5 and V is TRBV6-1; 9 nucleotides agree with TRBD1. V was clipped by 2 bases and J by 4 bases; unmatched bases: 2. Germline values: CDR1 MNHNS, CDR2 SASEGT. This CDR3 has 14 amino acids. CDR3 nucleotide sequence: TGTGCCAGCAGTGAACCGGGACAGGGAGAGACCCAGTACTTC. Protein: CASSEPGQGETQYF.

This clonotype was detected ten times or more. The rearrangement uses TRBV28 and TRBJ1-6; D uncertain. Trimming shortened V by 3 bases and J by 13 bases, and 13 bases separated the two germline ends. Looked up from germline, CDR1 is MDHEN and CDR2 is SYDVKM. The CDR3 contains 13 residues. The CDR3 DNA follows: TGTGCCAGCAGTTTGGGCGAGGTTTCGCCCCTCCACTTT. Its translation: CASSLGEVSPLHF. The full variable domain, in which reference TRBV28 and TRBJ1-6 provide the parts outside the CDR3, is DVKVTQSSRYLVKRTGEKVFLECVQDMDHENMFWYRQDPGLGLRLIYFSYDVKMKEKGDIPEGYSVSREKKERFSLILESASTNQTSMYLCASSLGEVSPLHFGNGTRLTVT.

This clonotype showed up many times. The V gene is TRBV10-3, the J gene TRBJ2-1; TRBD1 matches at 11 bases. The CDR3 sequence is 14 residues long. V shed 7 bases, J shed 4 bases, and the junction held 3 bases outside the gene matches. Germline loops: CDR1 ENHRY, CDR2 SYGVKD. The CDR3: CAIKGQGGYNEQFF. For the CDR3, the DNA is TGTGCCATCAAGGGACAGGGGGGGTACAATGAGCAGTTCTTC.

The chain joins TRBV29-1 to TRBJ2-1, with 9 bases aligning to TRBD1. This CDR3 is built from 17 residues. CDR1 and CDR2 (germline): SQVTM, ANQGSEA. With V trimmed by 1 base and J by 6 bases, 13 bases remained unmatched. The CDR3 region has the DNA TGCAGCGTTGAAGGGGGGCTACAGGGGGCCCGTAGCAATGAGCAGTTCTTC. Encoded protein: CSVEGGLQGARSNEQFF.

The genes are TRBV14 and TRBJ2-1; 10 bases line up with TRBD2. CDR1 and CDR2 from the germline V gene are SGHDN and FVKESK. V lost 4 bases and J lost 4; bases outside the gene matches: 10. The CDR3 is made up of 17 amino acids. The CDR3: CASSPQVASGSYNEQFF. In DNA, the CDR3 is TGTGCCAGCAGCCCTCAAGTGGCTAGCGGGAGTTACAATGAGCAGTTCTTC.